This T cell receptor (beta chain) was identified in a study of PD-1 blockade in classical Hodgkin lymphoma. Study observations and caveats: Repertoire differences lack defined causes, possibly disease activity or prior therapy. Newly diagnosed patients were reported to start with lower TCR diversity than healthy donors.

Remarks on this clone: As yet, its antigen is unknown.

The germline gives CDR1 MDHEN, CDR2 SYDVKM. The CDR3 consists of 12 residues. V was trimmed by 1 base and J by 6 bases, leaving 7 bases between them. Time point meaning: newly diagnosed, previously untreated cHL patient sample. With magnetic negative selection, CD4+ T cells were purified from PBMCs that had been thawed. Comparison used PBMCs from newly diagnosed, untreated classical Hodgkin lymphoma. This table comes from immunoSEQ multiplex PCR, and its TCRdb copy is limited to in-frame clones, with some not included. The sample shows roughly 27,000 clones, around 90% of them seen only once. This clonotype was sampled from a human donor with classical Hodgkin lymphoma. The V and J genes are TRBV28 and TRBJ2-7; no clear D gene. Sequenced material: CD4+ T cells from blood. CDR3 amino acids: CASSLSGVEQYF. The CDR3 DNA follows: TGTGCCAGCAGTTTATCTGGGGTCGAGCAGTACTTC.